The entry below gives a single T cell receptor (beta chain) sequence along with its context. This clonotype was seen only a few times. Its antigen is currently not known. No base quality information exists; no much larger clone differs at one position. TCR beta CDR3 regions were amplified from RNA transcripts for repertoire sequencing. A first-round RT-PCR used HTBI primers with the Qiagen OneStep RT-PCR kit, followed by a second-round multiplex PCR, size selection and purification. Sequencing of the libraries was carried out on an Illumina HiSeq2000 in paired-end mode with 100 bp reads. The study's own analysis went as follows. SOAPnuke was used to process the reads, throwing out any read that had adapters, had uncalled bases, had a mean Phred below 15, or lacked an exact constant-primer or identifier match. COPE v1.2.5 was used to merge the high-quality paired reads. Clonotypes were defined as unique nucleotide sequences and were aligned to IMGT TRB V, D and J references using MiTCR v1.1. The analysis was limited to V-J combinations with a frequency above 0.0001, which together covered roughly 99% of the repertoires. For each V-J combination, a TCR clonal expansion and chaos score was defined as F50 clonal expansion divided by the chaos observed in the TCRdist matrix. Welch's t-statistics and random forest were used to narrow the features down to around 13 V-J combinations, which were then fed into a naive Bayes classifier. The similarity between thyroid and blood repertoires was quantified using the Morisita-Horn index. TCRdb trimmed the raw reads at Q25, called clones with MiXCR and kept productive beta chains. Entries that share a CDR3 protein sequence are merged under the most common genes and DNA. For this entry, the V and J calls and clone size follow TCRdb and not the study's own pipeline. The sample table contains about 1.2 million distinct CDR3 sequences; only one count was recorded for about two fifths of them. The ten largest make up roughly 10% of the sample.

The sample belongs to a study of Graves' ophthalmopathy and Graves' hyperthyroidism (dated by TCRdb to 2017 to 2018). Describing the broader study: Hyperthyroidism was considered stable if no progression to ophthalmopathy occurred within 18 months of follow-up. In total, some 130 blood samples were TCR-sequenced: approximately 42 ophthalmopathy, roughly 80 hyperthyroidism and around 17 hyperthyroidism-to-ophthalmopathy patients. To tell Graves' ophthalmopathy apart from Graves' hyperthyroidism, and to predict which patients would progress to ophthalmopathy, the study relied on TCR beta repertoire signatures. For independent validation, a separate cohort was made up of 18 hyperthyroidism patients plus 17 patients who later progressed from hyperthyroidism to ophthalmopathy. In more than five hyperthyroidism patients, T-cell repertoires of thyroid tissue and blood were compared. A discovery set of 100 patients (43 ophthalmopathy, fewer than 60 stable hyperthyroidism) was enrolled to explore V-J signatures distinguishing ophthalmopathy from hyperthyroidism. Following sample collection, hyperthyroidism patients were given methimazole at a starting dose of 30 mg daily, and ophthalmopathy patients were given high-dose intravenous methylprednisolone.

Hyperthyroidism patients were newly diagnosed, were aged 18 to 65 years, and had a disease duration under 2 months. Patients were excluded if they had other autoimmune diseases, uncontrolled infections, pregnancy or lactation. Clinical symptoms, serum thyroxine, TRAb, thyroid ultrasound and orbital computed tomography were used for diagnosis. Total RNA was extracted using Trizol reagent, and RNA quality was checked on an Agilent 2100 Bioanalyzer. Here is what the overall study found, with its caveats: In validation, the model predicted ophthalmopathy progression with 70.59% sensitivity and approximately 72% specificity; some 13 predicted patients were CT-confirmed with GO in a median of about 6.1 months. Most expanded thyroid clonotypes with a frequency above 0.001 also appeared in blood, which suggests that blood repertoires may reflect the immune response in the thyroid. No statistical method was used to set the sample size in advance, and the investigators knew which group each participant was assigned to. The 13-signature model separated ophthalmopathy from stable hyperthyroidism with 87.88% sensitivity and about 81% specificity in cross-validation, and 80%/75% in the test set.

V lost 4 bases and J lost 6 bases; the stretch between them is 7 bases long. Taken from cysteine to phenylalanine, the CDR3 has 12 residues. Only CDR3 DNA is held: 36 bases, read in frame from base 1. Looking up the germline V gene (reference sequence) yields CDR1 SGHKS and CDR2 YYEKEE. The sequence links TRBV5-5 to TRBJ2-2, with the D gene too uncertain to name. The material sequenced was peripheral blood or thyroid tissue (not recorded which). The TCR originated in an adult man with Graves' hyperthyroidism. The nucleotide sequence reads as follows: TGTGCCAGCAGCCACGAGCCCGGGGAGCTGTTTTTT. Its translation reads: CASSHEPGELFF.